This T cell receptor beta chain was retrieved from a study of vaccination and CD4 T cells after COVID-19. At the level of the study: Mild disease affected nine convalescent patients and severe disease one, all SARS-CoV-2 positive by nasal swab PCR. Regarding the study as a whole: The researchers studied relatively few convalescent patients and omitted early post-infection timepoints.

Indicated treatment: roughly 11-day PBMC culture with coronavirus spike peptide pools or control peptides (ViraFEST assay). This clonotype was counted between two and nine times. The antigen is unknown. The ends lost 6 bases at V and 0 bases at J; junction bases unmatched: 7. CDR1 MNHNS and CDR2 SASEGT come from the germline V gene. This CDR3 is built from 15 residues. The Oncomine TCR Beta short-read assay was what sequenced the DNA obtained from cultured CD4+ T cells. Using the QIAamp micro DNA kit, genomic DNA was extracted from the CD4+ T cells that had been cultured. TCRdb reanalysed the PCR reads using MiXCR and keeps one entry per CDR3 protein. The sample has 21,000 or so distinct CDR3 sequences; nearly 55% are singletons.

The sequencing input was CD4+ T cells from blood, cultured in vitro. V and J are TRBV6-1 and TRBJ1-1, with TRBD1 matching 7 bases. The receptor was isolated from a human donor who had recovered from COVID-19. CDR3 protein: CASRRIQGMNTEAFF. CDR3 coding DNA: TGTGCCAGCAGGCGAATACAGGGGATGAACACTGAAGCTTTCTTT.